The clone carrying this T cell receptor (beta chain) appeared many times. Its antigen is as yet unknown. TCRdb redid the calling of the 5' RACE reads with MiXCR, one entry per CDR3 protein. The table has about 100,000 distinct CDR3 sequences, roughly 8% seen once. CDR3 length: 16 amino acids. The germline CDR1 and CDR2 sequences are SGHRS and YFSETQ. The V gene lost 0 bases and the J gene lost 4 bases, with 15 bases spanning the gap. These data are taken from a study of CD8 T cells in ankylosing spondylitis. Study-wide findings and caveats: Seemingly characteristic of ankylosing spondylitis blood was a TCR beta motif consisting of under ten highly homologous variants. Reportedly, disease-linked clones are significantly enriched in ankylosing spondylitis patients' matched synovial fluid.

Sequencing used blood, either unsorted or a sorted T cell fraction (not recorded which). V usage is TRBV5-1 and J usage is TRBJ2-3; TRBD2 might be the D (5 bases). The receptor was isolated from a male donor with ankylosing spondylitis or in good health (not recorded which). The CDR3 coding sequence is TGCGCCAGCAGCTTGGAAGGTGGGAGTGTCGCAGATACGCAGTATTTT. Its protein is CASSLEGGSVADTQYF.